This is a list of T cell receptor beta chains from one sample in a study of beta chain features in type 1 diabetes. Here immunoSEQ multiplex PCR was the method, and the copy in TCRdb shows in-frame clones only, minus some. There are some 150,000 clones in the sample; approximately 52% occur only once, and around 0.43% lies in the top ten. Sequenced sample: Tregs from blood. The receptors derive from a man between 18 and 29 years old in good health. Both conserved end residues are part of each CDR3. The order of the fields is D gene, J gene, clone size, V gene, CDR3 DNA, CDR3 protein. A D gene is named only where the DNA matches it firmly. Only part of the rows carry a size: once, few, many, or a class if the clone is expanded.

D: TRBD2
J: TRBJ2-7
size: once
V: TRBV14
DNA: TGTGCCAGCAGCCGGGGGGTAAGGGTGCGTCTAGCGGAATACGAGCAGTACTTC
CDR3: CASSRGVRVRLAEYEQYF

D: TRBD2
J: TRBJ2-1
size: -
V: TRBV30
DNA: TGTGCCTGGAGCCCTCGGGGGGGCGCTGGCAATGAGCAGTTCTTC
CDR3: CAWSPRGGAGNEQFF

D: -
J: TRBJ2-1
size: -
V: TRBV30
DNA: TGTGCCTGCCTAAATAACAATGAGCAGTTCTTC
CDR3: CACLNNNEQFF

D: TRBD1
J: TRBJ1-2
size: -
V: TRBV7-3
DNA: TGTGCCAGCAGCACCCCCGACAGGGTCTTCACCTTC
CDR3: CASSTPDRVFTF

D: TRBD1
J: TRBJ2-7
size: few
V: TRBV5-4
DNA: TGTGCCAGCAGCTTGTATCCAGGGGGTGGCTACGAGCAGTACTTC
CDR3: CASSLYPGGGYEQYF

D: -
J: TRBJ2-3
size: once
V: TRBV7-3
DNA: TGTGCCAGCAGCTCGTCGACAGATACGCAGTATTTT
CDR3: CASSSSTDTQYF

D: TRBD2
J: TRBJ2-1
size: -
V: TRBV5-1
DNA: TGCGCCAGCAGCCCGGGGACTAGCGGGACCGGTTACAATGAGCAGTTCTTC
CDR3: CASSPGTSGTGYNEQFF

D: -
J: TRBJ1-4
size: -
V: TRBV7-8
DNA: TGTGCCAGCAGCTCGGTTCGGGGTACCGGTGAAAAACTGTTTTTT
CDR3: CASSSVRGTGEKLFF

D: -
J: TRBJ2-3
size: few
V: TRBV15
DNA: TGTGCCACCAGCAGGCGGGGCACAGATACGCAGTATTTT
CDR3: CATSRRGTDTQYF

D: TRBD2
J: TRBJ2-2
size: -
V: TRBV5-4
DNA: TGTGCCAGCAGCTTCGAAGGGAGGGGATACACCGGGGAGCTGTTTTTT
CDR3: CASSFEGRGYTGELFF

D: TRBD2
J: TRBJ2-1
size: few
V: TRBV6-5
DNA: TGTGCCAGCAGGGAGCGCGGGGGGTACAATGAGCAGTTCTTC
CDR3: CASRERGGYNEQFF

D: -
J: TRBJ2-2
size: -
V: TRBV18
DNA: TGTGCCAGCTCACCCTCCACAGGGAGAGGAGGAACCGGGGAGCTGTTTTTT
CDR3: CASSPSTGRGGTGELFF

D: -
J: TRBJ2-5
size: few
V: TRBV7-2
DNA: TGTGCCAGCAGCTTAGGTGGGAGGGAGACCCAGTACTTC
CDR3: CASSLGGRETQYF

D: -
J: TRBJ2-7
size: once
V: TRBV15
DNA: TGTGCCACCAGCAGAGAAATCCCCGCCGGGACACCCTACGAGCAGTACTTC
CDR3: CATSREIPAGTPYEQYF

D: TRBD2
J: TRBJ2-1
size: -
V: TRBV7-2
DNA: TGTGCCAGCAGCTTTTTAGGTAGCGGGAGAGGCGAGCAGTTCTTC
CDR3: CASSFLGSGRGEQFF

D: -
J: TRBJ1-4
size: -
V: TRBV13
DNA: TGTGCCAGCAGCCCCCGGGGGAATGAAAAACTGTTTTTT
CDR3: CASSPRGNEKLFF

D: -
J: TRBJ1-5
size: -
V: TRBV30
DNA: TGTGCCTGGAGTCTCGAGGACAGTTATAGCAATCAGCCCCAGCATTTT
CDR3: CAWSLEDSYSNQPQHF

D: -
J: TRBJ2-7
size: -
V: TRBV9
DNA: TGTGCCAGCAGCGTTAACGTTGGCAGCGGTTCCTACGAGCAGTACTTC
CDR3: CASSVNVGSGSYEQYF

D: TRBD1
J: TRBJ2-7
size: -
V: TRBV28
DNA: TGTGCCAGCAGTACCACCGGACAGGCTTCAGATTTAGGGCAGTACTTC
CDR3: CASSTTGQASDLGQYF

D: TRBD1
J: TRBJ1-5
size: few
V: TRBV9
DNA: TGTGCCAGCAGCGCCGGGACAGGGGCTCAGCCCCAGCATTTT
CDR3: CASSAGTGAQPQHF

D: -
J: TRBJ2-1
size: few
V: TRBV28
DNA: TGTGCCAGCAGTTTATTTTCGGGGAGCAATGAGCAGTTCTTC
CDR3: CASSLFSGSNEQFF

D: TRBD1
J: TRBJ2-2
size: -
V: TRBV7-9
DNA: TGTGCCAGCAGCTCTGACAGGGGGTTGCTGTTTTTT
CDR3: CASSSDRGLLFF

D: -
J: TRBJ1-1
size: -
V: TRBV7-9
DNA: TGTGCCAGCAGCTTAGGGAAGGGGTTGAATACTGAAGCTTTCTTT
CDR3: CASSLGKGLNTEAFF

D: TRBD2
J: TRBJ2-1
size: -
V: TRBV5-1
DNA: TGCGCCAGCAGCTTGAGCGGGAGGGTCATGATTTACAATGAGCAGTTCTTC
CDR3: CASSLSGRVMIYNEQFF

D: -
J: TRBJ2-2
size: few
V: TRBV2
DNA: TGTGCCAGCTCGGGATTCTCCACCGGGGAGCTGTTTTTT
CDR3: CASSGFSTGELFF

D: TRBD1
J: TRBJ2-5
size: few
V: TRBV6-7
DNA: TGTGCCAGCAGCCGGACAGGTCAAGAGACCCAGTACTTC
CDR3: CASSRTGQETQYF

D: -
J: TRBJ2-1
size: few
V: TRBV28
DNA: TGTGCCAGCAGCCCAACCCGCGGTCTCGGTCCTGAGAATGAGCAGTTCTTC
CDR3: CASSPTRGLGPENEQFF

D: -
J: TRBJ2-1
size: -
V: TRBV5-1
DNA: TGCGCCAGCAGCCCACGGCGGGGCGCCGGGTTGGATGAGCAGTTCTTC
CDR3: CASSPRRGAGLDEQFF

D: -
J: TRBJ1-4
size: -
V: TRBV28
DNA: TGTGCCAGCAGTCGACAGCTATATGCAACTAATGAAAAACTGTTTTTT
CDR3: CASSRQLYATNEKLFF

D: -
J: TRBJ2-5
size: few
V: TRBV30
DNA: TGTGCCTGGAGTCCCGGGACACTAGGGGAGACCCAGTACTTC
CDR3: CAWSPGTLGETQYF

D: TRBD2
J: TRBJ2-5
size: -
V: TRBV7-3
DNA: TGTGCCAGCAGCTTAGGACTAGCGGGGGATCAAGAGACCCAGTACTTC
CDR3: CASSLGLAGDQETQYF

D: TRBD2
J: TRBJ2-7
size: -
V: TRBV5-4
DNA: TGTGCCAGCAGCTTGGCCCCGACTAGCGGTTACGAGCAGTACTTC
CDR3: CASSLAPTSGYEQYF

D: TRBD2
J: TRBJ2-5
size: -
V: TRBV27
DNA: TGTGCCAGCAGGCCGGGACTAGCGGGTGTAGAGACCCAGTACTTC
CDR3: CASRPGLAGVETQYF

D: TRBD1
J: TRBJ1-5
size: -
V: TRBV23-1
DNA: TGCGCCAGCAGTCAATCTGGATCGGACAGGGGGCATTTATCGGGCAATCAGCCCCAGCATTTT
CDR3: CASSQSGSDRGHLSGNQPQHF

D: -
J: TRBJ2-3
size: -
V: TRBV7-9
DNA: TGTGCCAGCAAGTCTAGTCCAGATACGCAGTATTTT
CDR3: CASKSSPDTQYF

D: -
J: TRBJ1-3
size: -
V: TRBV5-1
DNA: TGCGCCAGCAGCTTGGGCTCCACAGACTCTGGAAACACCATATATTTT
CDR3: CASSLGSTDSGNTIYF

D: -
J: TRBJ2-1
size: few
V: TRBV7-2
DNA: TGTGCCAGCAGCGCTCAAGGAGGTTACAATGAGCAGTTCTTC
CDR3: CASSAQGGYNEQFF

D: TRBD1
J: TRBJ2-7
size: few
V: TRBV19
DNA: TGTGCCAGTAGTATCGGCAGGGGGCTCTACGAGCAGTACTTC
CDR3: CASSIGRGLYEQYF

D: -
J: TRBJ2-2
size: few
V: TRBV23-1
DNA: TGCGCCAGCAGTCAACCCCGGACAGCGCGCCGCGCCGGGGAGCTGTTTTTT
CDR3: CASSQPRTARRAGELFF

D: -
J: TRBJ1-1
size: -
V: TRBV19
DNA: TGTGCCAGTAGTTCTTGGACAAGGAACACTGAAGCTTTCTTT
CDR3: CASSSWTRNTEAFF

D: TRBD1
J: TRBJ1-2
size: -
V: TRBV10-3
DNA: TGTGCCATCAGCGGACAGGAACGCTATGGCTACACCTTC
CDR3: CAISGQERYGYTF

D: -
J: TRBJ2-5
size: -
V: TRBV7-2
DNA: TGTGCCAGCAGCTTAGTGGCTAGCGCGTACCAAGAGACCCAGTACTTC
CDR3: CASSLVASAYQETQYF

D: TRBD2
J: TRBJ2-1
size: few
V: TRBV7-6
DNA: TGTGCCAGCAGCTTAAGGCTAGCGGGCAATGAGCAGTTCTTC
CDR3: CASSLRLAGNEQFF

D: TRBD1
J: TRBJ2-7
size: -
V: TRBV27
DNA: TGTGCCAGCAGTGCTCTCCGGGACAGGGTAACTTACGAGCAGTACTTC
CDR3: CASSALRDRVTYEQYF

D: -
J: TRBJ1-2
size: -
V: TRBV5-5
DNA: TGTGCCAGCAGCTTGGGCAGGGGCAGTAACTATGGCTACACCTTC
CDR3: CASSLGRGSNYGYTF

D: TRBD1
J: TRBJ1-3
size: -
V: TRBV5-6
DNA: TGTGCCAGCAGCACAACGACAGGGGTTGGAAACACCATATATTTT
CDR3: CASSTTTGVGNTIYF

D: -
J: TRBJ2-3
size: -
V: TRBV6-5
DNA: TGTGCCAGCAGTTACGACCCGAGGAACACAGATACGCAGTATTTT
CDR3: CASSYDPRNTDTQYF

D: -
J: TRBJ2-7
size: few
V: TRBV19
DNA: TGTGCCAGTAGACGGGACGGGAGACGTACCTACGAGCAGTACTTC
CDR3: CASRRDGRRTYEQYF

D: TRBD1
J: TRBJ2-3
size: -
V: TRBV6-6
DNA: TGTGCCAGCAGTCGACAGGGGAGCACAGATACGCAGTATTTT
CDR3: CASSRQGSTDTQYF

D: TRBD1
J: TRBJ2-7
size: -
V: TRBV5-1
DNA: TGCGCCAGCAGCATAGGGGACAGGGGGCTGGTCGAGCAGTACTTC
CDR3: CASSIGDRGLVEQYF

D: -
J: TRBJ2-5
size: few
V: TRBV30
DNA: TGTGCCTGGGACACCCAAGAGACCCAGTACTTC
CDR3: CAWDTQETQYF

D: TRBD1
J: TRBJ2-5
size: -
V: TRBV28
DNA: TGTGCCAGCAGTTTAGAGGGACAGGGATTCAGGTCAGAGACCCAGTACTTC
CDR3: CASSLEGQGFRSETQYF

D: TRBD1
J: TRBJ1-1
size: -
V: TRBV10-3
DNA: TGTGCCATCAGGAAGACAGGGGGCACTGAAGCTTTCTTT
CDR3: CAIRKTGGTEAFF

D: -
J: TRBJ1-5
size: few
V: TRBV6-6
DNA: TGTGCCAGCAGTTATTGGCGGGGGCCCCAGCATTTT
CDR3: CASSYWRGPQHF

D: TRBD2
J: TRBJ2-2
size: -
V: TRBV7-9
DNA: TGTGCCAGCAGCTTAGCCCACCCCGCTAGCGGCGGGCGGACCGGGGAGCTGTTTTTT
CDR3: CASSLAHPASGGRTGELFF

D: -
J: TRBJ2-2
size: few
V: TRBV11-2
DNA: TGTGCCAGTTCAGTCCGGCTAGCAGACACCGGGGAGCTGTTTTTT
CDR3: CASSVRLADTGELFF

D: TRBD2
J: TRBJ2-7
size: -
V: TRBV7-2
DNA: TGTGCCAGCAGCACGCCGGGACTAGGAAGACAAGAGCAGTACTTC
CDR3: CASSTPGLGRQEQYF

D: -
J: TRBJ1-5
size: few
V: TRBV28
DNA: TGTGCCAGCAGTTTAATCAGTCAGGGCGCTCAGCCCCAGCATTTT
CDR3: CASSLISQGAQPQHF

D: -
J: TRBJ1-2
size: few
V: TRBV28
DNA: TGTGCCAGCAGCACCCCCGAGAGGGAGGGCTACACCTTC
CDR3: CASSTPEREGYTF